The sequence of this TCR beta chain was determined in a study of STAT5B mutations in CD4+ large granular lymphocyte leukemia. Repertoires were generated with immunoSEQ multiplex PCR, while TCRdb's copy carries only in-frame clones and drops some. The table lists around 31,000 clones, less than 75% of them singletons. A word on this clone: Its antigen is as yet unknown.

Between the trimmed V and J ends, which lost 4 bases and 5 bases, there was a span of 5 bases. There are 12 residues in the CDR3. Germline V lookup: CDR1 LNHDA, CDR2 SQIVND (reference sequence). General study findings and limits: Main leukemic clonotypes were patient-specific, but more than 20% appeared at low frequency elsewhere. CD4-sorted patient repertoires seemed more clonal than healthy CD4+ repertoires. Higher CD4+ than CD8+ T-LGLL clonality might reflect small sample size. TRBV06-family usage was enriched in top patient clones (8/27) versus controls (2/35).

The chain recombines TRBV19 with TRBJ2-2; no definite D call. The sample consisted of CD4+ T cells from blood buffy coats. The sequence was obtained from a human donor in good health. This chain's CDR3 is CASSTFTGELFF. The CDR3 DNA sequence: TGTGCCAGTAGTACATTTACCGGGGAGCTGTTTTTT.